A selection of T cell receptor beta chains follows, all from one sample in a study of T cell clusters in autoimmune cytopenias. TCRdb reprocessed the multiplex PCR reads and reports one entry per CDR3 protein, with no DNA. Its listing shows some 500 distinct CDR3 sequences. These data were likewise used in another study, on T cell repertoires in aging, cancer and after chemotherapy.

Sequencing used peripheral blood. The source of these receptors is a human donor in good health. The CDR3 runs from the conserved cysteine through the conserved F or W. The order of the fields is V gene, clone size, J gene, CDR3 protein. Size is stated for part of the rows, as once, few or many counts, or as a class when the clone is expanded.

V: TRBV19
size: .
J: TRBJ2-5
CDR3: CASRPRGLGETQYF

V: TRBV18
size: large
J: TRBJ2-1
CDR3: CASSLSGTASLGEQFF

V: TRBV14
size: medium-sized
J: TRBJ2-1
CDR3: CASSQEVLAGDNEQFF

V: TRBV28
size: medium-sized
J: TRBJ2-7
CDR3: CASSLRSGASSYEQYF

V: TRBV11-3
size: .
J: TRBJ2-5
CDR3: CASSLQETQYF

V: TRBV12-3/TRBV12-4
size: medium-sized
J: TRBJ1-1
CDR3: CASSFRLNTEAFF

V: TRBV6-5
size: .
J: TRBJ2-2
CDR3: CASSPLAGNTGELFF

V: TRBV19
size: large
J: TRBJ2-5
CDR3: CASSIDRTGPETQYF

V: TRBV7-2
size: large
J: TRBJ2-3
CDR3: CASSLALAGDTQYF

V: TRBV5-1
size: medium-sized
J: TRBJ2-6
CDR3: CASSLGQGNSGANVLTF